The 15 T cell receptor beta chains below come from one sample, sequenced in a study of control samples from healthy donors and cancer patients. Measured with immunoSEQ multiplex PCR; TCRdb has only the in-frame clones, and not every one. The sample shows approximately 150,000 clones, roughly 94% of them seen only once. The source material was PBMCs. These receptors all come from a man aged 55-75 years with colorectal cancer.

The rearrangement links TRBV19 to TRBJ2-2; D gene ambiguous. Germline-derived CDR1 and CDR2 are LNHDA and SQIVND (reference sequence). The ends were cut back, 2 bases at V and 4 bases at J, with 5 bases in the middle. The CDR3 length is 13 residues. CDR3 sequence: CASSIHGTGELFF. CDR3 coding DNA: TGTGCCAGTAGTATACATGGCACCGGGGAGCTGTTTTTT.

At least ten counts were recorded for this clone. This chain uses TRBV19 with TRBJ1-5; 8 bases are a match to TRBD1. In germline, CDR1 is LNHDA, CDR2 SQIVND (reference sequence). CDR3 length: 13 residues. The trim removed 7 bases at V and 7 bases at J, leaving 6 bases unmatched. In DNA, the CDR3 is TGTGCCAGTATTGGACAGGGCAGGCAGCCCCAGCATTTT. This translates into CASIGQGRQPQHF.

CDR3 in amino acids: CASSSYNGQTQYF. In DNA form, the CDR3 reads TGCGCCAGCAGCTCCTACAATGGACAGACCCAGTACTTC. The chain is built from TRBV5-1 and TRBJ2-5; no clear D. Trimming took 3 bases from V and 6 from J, leaving 12 bases between them. From germline, CDR1 is SGHRS and CDR2 YFSETQ. The CDR3 contains 13 residues. Full variable domain (outside the CDR3, taken from reference TRBV5-1 and TRBJ2-5): KAGVTQTPRYLIKTRGQQVTLSCSPISGHRSVSWYQQTPGQGLQFLFEYFSETQRNKGNFPGRFSGRQFSNSRSEMNVSTLELGDSALYLCASSSYNGQTQYFGPGTRLLVL.

This chain connects TRBV27 to TRBJ2-4; D not resolved. CDR3 length equals 14 residues. The germline V and J ends were trimmed by 0 bases and 3 bases, with 6 bases remaining between them. From germline, CDR1 is MNHEY and CDR2 SMNVEV (reference sequence). The CDR3 bases are TGTGCCAGCAGTTTATCCAGGCTCAAAAACATTCAGTACTTC. Residues: CASSLSRLKNIQYF.

The CDR3 region is CASSRGDSSYNEQFF. The CDR3 DNA follows: TGCGCCAGCAGCCGGGGGGATAGCTCCTACAATGAGCAGTTCTTC. This chain uses TRBV5-1 with TRBJ2-1, with 7 positions matching TRBD2. V shed 4 bases, J shed 0 bases, and the junction held 4 bases outside the gene matches. CDR1 and CDR2 (germline): SGHRS, YFSETQ. This CDR3 is built from 15 residues.

This chain connects TRBV25-1 to TRBJ1-2; maybe TRBD1 (5 bases). This CDR3 comprises 14 residues. The germline V gene encodes CDR1 MGHDK and CDR2 SYGVNS. V dropped 0 bases and J dropped 4 bases, with 9 bases sitting between them. The chain's CDR3 is CASSEYGGSYGYTF. The CDR3, as DNA: TGTGCCAGCAGTGAATACGGGGGATCCTATGGCTACACCTTC.

This clone has just one count. The chain has TRBV11-2 and TRBJ2-3; 8 bases are shared with TRBD2. The length of the CDR3 is 15 residues. V dropped 4 bases and J dropped 6; count of bases not matched to a gene: 9. The germline CDR1 and CDR2 sequences are SGHAT and FQNNGV. DNA of the CDR3: TGTGCCAGCAGCTCCACACGGGGGGGCGGCGATACGCAGTATTTT. Translation gives CASSSTRGGGDTQYF.

V gene TRBV18 combines with J gene TRBJ1-1; 7 positions match TRBD1. Trimming cost V 8 bases and J 3 bases; bases outside gene matches: 6. Germline CDR1 and CDR2: KGHSH and LQKENI. The CDR3 extends over 13 amino acids. CDR3 residues: CASSGTVDTEAFF. CDR3 nucleotides: TGTGCCAGCAGCGGGACAGTAGACACTGAAGCTTTCTTT.

The rearrangement links TRBV2 to TRBJ2-1; 14 bases map to TRBD2. CDR1 SNHLY and CDR2 FYNNEI come from the germline V gene. CDR3 length equals 17 residues. V trimming: 4 bases; J trimming: 5 bases; junction bases outside the gene matches: 7. The CDR3 loop reads CASSGTSGGQLNNEQFF. The CDR3 DNA follows: TGTGCCAGCAGTGGGACTAGCGGGGGGCAATTAAACAATGAGCAGTTCTTC. Filled out from reference TRBV2 and TRBJ2-1, the complete variable domain reads EPEVTQTPSHQVTQMGQEVILRCVPISNHLYFYWYRQILGQKVEFLVSFYNNEISEKSEIFDDQFSVERPDGSNFTLKIRSTKLEDSAMYFCASSGTSGGQLNNEQFFGPGTRLTVL.

V is TRBV24-1 and J is TRBJ2-3, with D unresolved. The CDR3 is 13 amino acids. The ends were cut back, 2 bases at V and 5 bases at J, with 7 bases in the middle. Germline V gene data show CDR1 as KGHDR and CDR2 as SFDVKD. The CDR3 DNA reads TGTGCCACCAGTGATTCGGTCGAAGATACGCAGTATTTT. This gives the protein CATSDSVEDTQYF.

The CDR3 protein is CASSLAGYSEAFF. In DNA form, the CDR3 reads TGCGCCAGCAGCTTGGCAGGTTACTCTGAAGCTTTCTTT. V and J are TRBV5-1 and TRBJ1-1; D is unclear. The CDR3 is made up of 13 amino acids. Germline CDR1 reads SGHRS; CDR2 reads YFSETQ. V was shortened by 0 bases and J by 6 bases, with 9 bases between the two germline ends.

This clone came up once. V gene TRBV27 combines with J gene TRBJ1-2; 9 nucleotides match TRBD1. This CDR3 has 15 amino acids. CDR1 is MNHEY, CDR2 SMNVEV, per germline (reference sequence). Germline trimming cut 6 bases from V and 1 base from J; bases unmatched to any gene: 6. CDR3 nucleotide sequence: TGTGCCAGCAGAGCACAGGGGGCTGGTAACTATGGCTACACCTTC. It is translated as CASRAQGAGNYGYTF.

V gene TRBV6-2 or TRBV6-3 combines with J gene TRBJ2-3, with D possibly being TRBD2 (6 bases). Trimming removed 6 bases at V and 0 bases at J, with 13 bases between. This CDR3 contains 15 residues. CDR1 is MNHEY and CDR2 is SVGEGT in the germline V gene. CDR3 bases: TGTGCCAGCAGCCGCCCGGCGGGGAGCACAGATACGCAGTATTTT. This codes for CASSRPAGSTDTQYF.

CDR3 DNA sequence: TGTGCCAGCAGCCGGGACAGTTCAGCCGGGGAGCTGTTTTTT. The encoded protein is CASSRDSSAGELFF. The rearrangement links TRBV7-9 to TRBJ2-2; the match to TRBD1 covers 7 bases. This CDR3 comprises 14 residues. CDR1 is SEHNR and CDR2 is FQNEAQ in the germline V gene (reference sequence). V shed 5 bases, J shed 6 bases, and the junction held 6 bases outside the gene matches.

V usage is TRBV19 and J usage is TRBJ1-2; TRBD1 matches at 7 bases. The trim removed 5 bases at V and 7 bases at J, leaving 10 bases unmatched. The CDR3 runs 14 residues. CDR1 and CDR2 from the germline V gene are LNHDA and SQIVND (reference sequence). This chain's CDR3 is CASSLNGQAGGYTF. The DNA for the CDR3 is TGTGCCAGTAGTCTGAACGGACAGGCGGGTGGCTACACCTTC.